This record covers a single T cell receptor beta chain. This record belongs to a study of OX40 agonist ivuxolimab in advanced cancers. This CDR3 region has 15 residues. Trimming removed 0 bases from V and 0 bases from J, with 10 bases in between. Germline lookup yields CDR1 SGHRS and CDR2 YFSETQ. The repertoire was sequenced with immunoSEQ multiplex PCR; TCRdb's copy has only in-frame clones and lacks some. The table has some 74,000 clones, roughly 94% seen once. The receptor's source is an adult with an advanced solid tumor such as melanoma, head and neck, liver or kidney cancer. This specimen was CD4+ or CD8+ T cells sorted from blood, taken in a trial of the OX40 agonist ivuxolimab. V usage is TRBV5-1 and J usage is TRBJ2-7; D might be TRBD1 or TRBD2, each matching 6 bases. The CDR3 here is CASSLEGGSSYEQYF. The DNA for the CDR3 is TGCGCCAGCAGCTTGGAGGGGGGAAGCTCCTACGAGCAGTACTTC.